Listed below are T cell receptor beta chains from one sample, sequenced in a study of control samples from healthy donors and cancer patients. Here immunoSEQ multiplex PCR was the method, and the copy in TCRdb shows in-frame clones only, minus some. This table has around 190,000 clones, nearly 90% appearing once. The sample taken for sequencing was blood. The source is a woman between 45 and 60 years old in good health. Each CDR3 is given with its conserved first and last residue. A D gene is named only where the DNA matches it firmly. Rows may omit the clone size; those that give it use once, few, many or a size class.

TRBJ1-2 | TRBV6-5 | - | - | TGTGCCAGCAGTTTATATGGGACGGTCTATGGCCACACCTTC | CASSLYGTVYGHTF
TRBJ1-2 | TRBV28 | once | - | TGTGCCAGCAGAGCCCCCGGGACATCGTATGGCTACACCTTC | CASRAPGTSYGYTF
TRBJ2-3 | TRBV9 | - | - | TGTGCCAGCAGCACCGGGGGCACAGATACGCAGTATTTT | CASSTGGTDTQYF
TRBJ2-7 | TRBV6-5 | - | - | TGTGCCAGCACGGGACCGGGTCCCAAGCCCTACGAGCAGTACTTC | CASTGPGPKPYEQYF
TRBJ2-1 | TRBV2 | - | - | TGTGCCAGCCCCAGGGAAGCGTCCAATGAGCAGTTCTTC | CASPREASNEQFF
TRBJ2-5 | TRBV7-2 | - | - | TGTGCCAGCAGCTCGCTGGGTTGGGGTGGCGAGACCCAGTACTTC | CASSSLGWGGETQYF
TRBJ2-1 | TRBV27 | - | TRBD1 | TGTGCCAGCAGTTTAGTACCGGGACAGGCCTTCAATGAGCAGTTCTTC | CASSLVPGQAFNEQFF
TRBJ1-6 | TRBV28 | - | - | TGTGCCAGCAGTTTAGGGCCAGGGTATTCACCCCTCCACTTT | CASSLGPGYSPLHF
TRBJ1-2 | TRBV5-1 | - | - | TGCGCCAGCAGCTTGGCGGCCAGGGCGTCTAACTATGGCTACACCTTC | CASSLAARASNYGYTF
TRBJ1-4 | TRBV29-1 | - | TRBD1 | TGCAGCGTTGAAAATCCGGGACAGGGGGGAGTAGGAAAACTGTTTTTT | CSVENPGQGGVGKLFF
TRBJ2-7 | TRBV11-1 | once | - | TGTGCCAGCAGCTTATATCCTTCGACCTACGAGCAGTACTTC | CASSLYPSTYEQYF
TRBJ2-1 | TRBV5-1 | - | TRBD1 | TGCGCCAGCAGCTTGGAGGGACAGGGTACGTGGAATGAGCAGTTCTTC | CASSLEGQGTWNEQFF
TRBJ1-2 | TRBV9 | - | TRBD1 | TGTGCCAGCAGCGACCAGACAGGGTTCTATGGCTACACCTTC | CASSDQTGFYGYTF
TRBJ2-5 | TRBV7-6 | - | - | TGTGCCAGCAGCTTAGGACTGGGCAGGCGGGAGACCCAGTACTTC | CASSLGLGRRETQYF
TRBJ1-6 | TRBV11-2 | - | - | TGTGCCAGCAGATTCGGCAGCGATAATTCACCCCTCCACTTT | CASRFGSDNSPLHF
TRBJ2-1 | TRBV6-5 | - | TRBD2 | TGTGCCAGCAGTTACGGTAGCGGGAGTACCTACAATGAGCAGTTCTTC | CASSYGSGSTYNEQFF
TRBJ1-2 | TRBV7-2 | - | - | TGTGCCAGCAGCTTAGATCAGAACTATGGCTACACCTTC | CASSLDQNYGYTF
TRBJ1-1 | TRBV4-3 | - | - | TGCGCCAGCAGCCAGGATTACCGAGACACTGAAGCTTTCTTT | CASSQDYRDTEAFF
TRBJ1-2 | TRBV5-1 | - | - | TGCGCCAGCAGCTTGGACAGGGTAAACTATGGCTACACCTTC | CASSLDRVNYGYTF
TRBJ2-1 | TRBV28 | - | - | TGTGCCAGCAGTCCTGCCCCTGGGACTGGGAAAAGGTTCTTC | CASSPAPGTGKRFF
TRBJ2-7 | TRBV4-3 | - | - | TGCGCCAGCAGCCAAGTGGACGTCGACGAGCAGTACTTC | CASSQVDVDEQYF
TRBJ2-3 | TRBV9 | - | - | TGTGCCAGCAGCGGGCTTGGGACAGATACGCAGTATTTT | CASSGLGTDTQYF
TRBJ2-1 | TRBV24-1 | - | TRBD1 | TGTGCCACCAGTGATCGCACAGGGGGGATCTACAATGAGCAGTTCTTC | CATSDRTGGIYNEQFF
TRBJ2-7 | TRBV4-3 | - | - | TGCGCCAGCAGCCAAGAGGGGAGGGGGAGCGACGAGCAGTACTTC | CASSQEGRGSDEQYF
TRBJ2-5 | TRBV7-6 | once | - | TGTGCCAGCAGCTTAGCTGCGAGAGAGACCCAGTACTTC | CASSLAARETQYF
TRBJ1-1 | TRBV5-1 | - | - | TGCGCCAGCAGCTTCACCATGAACACTGAAGCTTTCTTT | CASSFTMNTEAFF
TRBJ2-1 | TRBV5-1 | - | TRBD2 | TGCGCCAGCAGCTTGGGACTAGCGGGGAACAATGAGCAGTTCTTC | CASSLGLAGNNEQFF
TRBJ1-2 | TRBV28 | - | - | TGTGCCAGCAGTTCAGGGAGCTATGGCTACACCTTC | CASSSGSYGYTF
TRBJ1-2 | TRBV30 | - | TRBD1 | TGTGCCTGGGGTAGACAGGGGAACGACGGCTACACCTTC | CAWGRQGNDGYTF
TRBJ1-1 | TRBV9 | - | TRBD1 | TGTGCCAGCAGCGTAGGACCAGAGGGGGCCCTATGGACTGAAGCTTTCTTT | CASSVGPEGALWTEAFF
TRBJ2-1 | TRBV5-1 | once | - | TGCGCCACCCAGCGGGACAGCTCCTACAATGAGCAGTTCTTC | CATQRDSSYNEQFF
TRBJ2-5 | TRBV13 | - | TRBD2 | TGTGCCAGCAGCCCCGATGCGGCTAGCGGTCAAGAGACCCAGTACTTC | CASSPDAASGQETQYF
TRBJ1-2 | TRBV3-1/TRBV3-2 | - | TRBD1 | TGTGCCAGCAGCCAGATTGACAGGGAAACCTCTGGCTACACCTTC | CASSQIDRETSGYTF
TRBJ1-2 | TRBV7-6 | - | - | TGTGCCAGCTCCACGGGGGGGCATGGCTACACCTTC | CASSTGGHGYTF
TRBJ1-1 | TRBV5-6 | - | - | TGTGCCAGCAGCTTGGACACTGAAGCTTTCTTT | CASSLDTEAFF
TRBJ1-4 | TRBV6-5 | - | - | TGTGCCAGCGGGGGCCCCCGAAAGGAAAAACTGTTTTTT | CASGGPRKEKLFF
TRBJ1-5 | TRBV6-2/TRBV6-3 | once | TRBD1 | TGTGCCAGCAGTCCCTGGGGACAGGGAAGTAATCAGCCCCAGCATTTT | CASSPWGQGSNQPQHF